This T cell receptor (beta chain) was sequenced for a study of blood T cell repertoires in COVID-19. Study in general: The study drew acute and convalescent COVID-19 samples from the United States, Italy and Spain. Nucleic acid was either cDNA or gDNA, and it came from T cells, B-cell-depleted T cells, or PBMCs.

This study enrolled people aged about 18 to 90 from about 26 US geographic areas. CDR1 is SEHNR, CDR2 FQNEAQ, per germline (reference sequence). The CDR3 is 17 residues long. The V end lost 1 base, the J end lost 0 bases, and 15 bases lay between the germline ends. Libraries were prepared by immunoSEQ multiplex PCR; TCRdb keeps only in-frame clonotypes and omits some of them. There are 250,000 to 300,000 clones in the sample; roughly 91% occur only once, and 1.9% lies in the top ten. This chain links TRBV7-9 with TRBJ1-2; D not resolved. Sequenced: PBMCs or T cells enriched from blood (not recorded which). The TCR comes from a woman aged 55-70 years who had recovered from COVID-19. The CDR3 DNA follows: TGTGCCAGCAGCTTAGGTTCAGCGCCGCAAGCTAACTATGGCTACACCTTC. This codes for CASSLGSAPQANYGYTF.